The present entry profiles one T cell receptor (beta chain) with its context. Its antigen is not yet known. Base qualities are missing; no much larger clone stands one base away. From a lookup of the germline V gene, CDR1 and CDR2 are SQVTM and ANQGSEA. V drops 3 bases and J drops 9 bases, leaving 8 bases in between. The CDR3 spans 10 residues, from the cysteine through the phenylalanine. The sequence is cut down to CDR3 DNA, 30 bases in frame from base 1. The sample comes from a study of T cell changes during pregnancy in multiple sclerosis (dated by TCRdb to between 2018 and 2020). With respect to the entire study: Changes in the T cell repertoire over the course of pregnancy were examined in this study in women with multiple sclerosis.

Receptor amplification or capture employed the immunoSEQ multiplex PCR assay. Held by TCRdb, this immuneACCESS table contains in-frame sequences only and omits some clones. Under half of the omission traces to an unresolved V gene where checked; the cause of the rest is unknown. The sample profile shows tens of thousands of clones; 85% to 90% of them were found once. The top ten constitute roughly 5.5% of the sample. The sample consisted of CD8+ T cells from peripheral blood mononuclear cells, taken after pregnancy. The rearranged chain carries TRBV29-1 and TRBJ2-5, and perhaps TRBD1 as D gene, on 6 matching bases. The clonotype originates from a female donor in good health, enrolled as a control in a pregnancy study. The CDR3 protein: CSVDRGPQYF. The DNA is as follows: TGCAGCGTTGACAGGGGCCCCCAGTACTTC.